This TCR beta chain was obtained from a study of neoadjuvant anti-PD-1 for oral cavity cancer. Some clones are missing from TCRdb's copy, which holds only in-frame ones; the method was immunoSEQ multiplex PCR. Among under 85,000 clones listed, 84% were seen once. Note on this clone: Its antigen is as yet unknown.

Broader study findings: PBMC Gini-index clonality exceeded responders' in non-responders post-nivolumab.

Germline V gene sequence: CDR1 SGHAT, CDR2 FQNNGV. The CDR3 runs 13 residues. V dropped 5 bases and J dropped 12; count of bases not matched to a gene: 7. The receptor was derived from a person between 40 and 79 years old with oral cavity squamous cell carcinoma. The rearrangement links TRBV11-2 to TRBJ2-1, with 10 bases identical to TRBD2. The specimen was PBMCs, collected before nivolumab (anti-PD-1) treatment. The CDR3 region is CASSPSGRALQFF. The CDR3 region has the DNA TGTGCCAGCAGCCCCAGCGGGAGGGCCTTGCAGTTCTTC. Using reference TRBV11-2 and TRBJ2-1 for the parts outside the CDR3, the full variable domain is EAGVAQSPRYKIIEKRQSVAFWCNPISGHATLYWYQQILGQGPKLLIQFQNNGVVDDSQLPKDRFSAERLKGVDSTLKIQPAKLEDSAVYLCASSPSGRALQFFGPGTRLTVL.